The 7 T cell receptor beta chains reported below all come from one sample, sequenced in a study of cytomegalovirus exposure and HLA in healthy donors. PCR primers comprised 60 Vbeta and 13 Jbeta primers. Assay used: immunoSEQ multiplex PCR; TCRdb lists only in-frame clones, some missing. This table has approximately 120,000 clones, more than 65% appearing once. The sequenced sample was PBMCs. The receptors were sampled from a man aged 40-49 years in good health and CMV-seropositive.

This chain uses TRBV28 with TRBJ2-3; D is unclear. The CDR3 consists of 14 residues. The germline V gene has CDR1 MDHEN and CDR2 SYDVKM. V was trimmed by 7 bases and J by 0 bases, leaving 11 bases between them. CDR3 DNA: TGTGCCAGCACCCATGGGCTGAGCACAGATACGCAGTATTTT. As protein: CASTHGLSTDTQYF.

The V and J genes are TRBV6-6 and TRBJ2-7, with 8 bases lining up with TRBD1. The CDR3 totals 14 residues. Trimming removed 6 bases from V and 1 base from J; junction bases left unmatched: 5. CDR1 is MNHNY and CDR2 is SVGAGI in the germline V gene (reference sequence). CDR3 residues: CASSPTGESYEQYF. The CDR3 nucleotides are TGTGCCAGCAGCCCGACAGGGGAATCCTACGAGCAGTACTTC.

The sample holds a few counts of this clone. The chain combines TRBV6-4 with TRBJ2-6; TRBD1 is a possible D gene (5 bases). This CDR3 spans 20 amino acids. V lost 2 bases and J lost 0, with 20 bases in between. Germline CDR1 MRHNA, CDR2 SNTAGT. For the CDR3, the DNA is TGTGCCAGCAGTGACCCAAGGCAACAGGCAGAGGACTCTGGGGCCAACGTCCTGACTTTC. This translates into CASSDPRQQAEDSGANVLTF.

This chain joins TRBV5-1 and TRBJ1-3, with a possible D match to TRBD1 (5 bases). The germline CDR1 and CDR2 sequences are SGHRS and YFSETQ. The CDR3 covers 15 residues. V lost 4 bases and J 0 bases, leaving 11 bases between the germline ends. CDR3 sequence reads: CASSLGGNSGNTIYF. CDR3 nucleotide sequence: TGCGCCAGCAGCCTCGGGGGGAACTCTGGAAACACCATATATTTT.

The V and J genes are TRBV4-1 and TRBJ2-7; 7 positions agree with TRBD1. V was clipped by 8 bases and J by 2 bases; unmatched bases: 9. Germline assignment: CDR1 MGHRA and CDR2 YSYEKL. The CDR3 is 14 amino acids. Here the CDR3 reads CASGPPGQPYEQYF. The DNA for the CDR3 is TGCGCCAGCGGACCCCCGGGACAGCCCTACGAGCAGTACTTC.

J is TRBJ1-1 and V is TRBV4-3; D is undetermined. Between the trimmed V and J ends, which lost 0 bases and 7 bases, there was a span of 15 bases. Germline V lookup: CDR1 LGHNA, CDR2 YSLEER. The CDR3 is 15 residues long. This CDR3 is CASSQDVLRRGEAFF. The CDR3 region has the DNA TGCGCCAGCAGCCAAGATGTGTTGAGGAGAGGTGAAGCTTTCTTT.

This chain joins TRBV4-3 and TRBJ2-5, with 7 nucleotides matching TRBD1. CDR1 is LGHNA, CDR2 YSLEER, per germline. The CDR3 consists of 13 residues. V lost 1 base and J lost 5; bases outside the gene matches: 1. CDR3 sequence reads: CASSQAQGETQYF. CDR3 DNA sequence: TGCGCCAGCAGCCAAGCACAGGGGGAGACCCAGTACTTC.